The subject of this entry is one TCR beta chain. Its antigen remains unknown. Measured with immunoSEQ multiplex PCR; TCRdb has only the in-frame clones, and not every one. The sample lists 45,000 to 60,000 clones, over 90% occurring once. This entry belongs to a study of T cell therapy after organ transplantation. General study results and limits: In nonresponders, reduced coverage from low CD8+ yield may limit detected expansions. Nonresponder repertoires showed strong pretherapy expansions, barely changing post-therapy. Confounding by concurrent antirejection or antiviral medications was not assessed.

The CDR3 runs to 15 residues. CDR1 SGHNT and CDR2 YYREEE come from the germline V gene (reference sequence). V lost 4 bases and J lost 5, with 16 bases in between. The receptor's source is a human patient who had received a solid organ transplant and had CMV disease. The chain joins TRBV5-4 to TRBJ2-4; possible D gene TRBD2, 5 bases. The sequencing here drew on CD8+ T cells from blood, taken before autologous CMV-specific T cell therapy. The CDR3 DNA reads TGTGCCAGCAGCCCCGACCCTGCGGGCCAAAACATTCAGTACTTC. Protein: CASSPDPAGQNIQYF.